This is a list of T cell receptor beta chains from one sample in a study of T cell responses to AZD1222 COVID-19 vaccine. TCRdb's table, derived via immunoSEQ multiplex PCR, lists solely in-frame clones and lacks some. The repertoire includes 90,000 to 100,000 clones, roughly 91% of them detected once, and roughly 3.7% sits in the top ten. The specimen was peripheral blood, collected on day 0 of AZD1222 vaccination. The receptors were gathered from an adult in good health. Both conserved end residues are part of each CDR3. D genes are given only for firm matches. The size of a clone is reported for some rows only, either as once, few or many, or as a class for expanded clones.

v_gene: TRBV5-1; abundance: once; d_gene: NA; j_gene: TRBJ1-6; CDR3aa: CASSFDGWDSPLHF; CDR3nt: TGCGCCAGCAGCTTCGACGGGTGGGATTCACCCCTCCACTTT
v_gene: TRBV7-3; abundance: few; d_gene: NA; j_gene: TRBJ1-2; CDR3aa: CASSDLRGQGYTF; CDR3nt: TGTGCCAGCAGCGATCTGCGAGGACAGGGCTACACCTTC
v_gene: TRBV27; abundance: NA; d_gene: NA; j_gene: TRBJ1-6; CDR3aa: CASRNGLGAGPNNSPLHF; CDR3nt: TGTGCCAGCAGAAACGGGCTAGGGGCAGGACCCAATAATTCACCCCTCCACTTT
v_gene: TRBV7-2; abundance: NA; d_gene: NA; j_gene: TRBJ2-1; CDR3aa: CAMTPDAYNEQFF; CDR3nt: TGTGCCATGACCCCGGACGCTTACAATGAGCAGTTCTTC
v_gene: TRBV5-1; abundance: NA; d_gene: TRBD2; j_gene: TRBJ2-7; CDR3aa: CASSLRGGGTYEQYF; CDR3nt: TGCGCCAGCAGCTTGAGAGGCGGGGGAACCTACGAGCAGTACTTC
v_gene: TRBV5-8; abundance: NA; d_gene: NA; j_gene: TRBJ1-5; CDR3aa: CASSTTGYRDQPQHF; CDR3nt: TGTGCCAGCAGCACTACAGGGTATCGGGATCAGCCCCAGCATTTT
v_gene: TRBV2; abundance: NA; d_gene: NA; j_gene: TRBJ1-1; CDR3aa: CASSWNTEAFF; CDR3nt: TGTGCCAGCAGTTGGAACACTGAAGCTTTCTTT
v_gene: TRBV5-1; abundance: NA; d_gene: NA; j_gene: TRBJ1-1; CDR3aa: CASSPQGDTEAFF; CDR3nt: TGCGCCAGCAGCCCCCAGGGAGACACTGAAGCTTTCTTT
v_gene: TRBV3-1/TRBV3-2; abundance: NA; d_gene: NA; j_gene: TRBJ1-2; CDR3aa: CASSQDGGNYGYTF; CDR3nt: TGTGCCAGCAGCCAAGATGGAGGGAACTATGGCTACACCTTC
v_gene: TRBV3-1/TRBV3-2; abundance: NA; d_gene: TRBD2; j_gene: TRBJ2-5; CDR3aa: CASSPSGGYETQYF; CDR3nt: TGTGCCAGCAGCCCAAGCGGGGGCTACGAGACCCAGTACTTC
v_gene: TRBV4-1; abundance: NA; d_gene: NA; j_gene: TRBJ1-1; CDR3aa: CASSQAVGRDTEAFF; CDR3nt: TGCGCCAGCAGCCAAGCAGTGGGAAGGGACACTGAAGCTTTCTTT
v_gene: TRBV6-6; abundance: NA; d_gene: TRBD1; j_gene: TRBJ1-2; CDR3aa: CASSYVQGFYGYTF; CDR3nt: TGTGCCAGCAGTTATGTACAGGGGTTCTATGGCTACACCTTC
v_gene: TRBV29-1; abundance: NA; d_gene: NA; j_gene: TRBJ1-2; CDR3aa: CSVDIGQYGYTF; CDR3nt: TGCAGCGTTGACATAGGCCAGTATGGCTACACCTTC
v_gene: TRBV15; abundance: once; d_gene: TRBD1; j_gene: TRBJ2-7; CDR3aa: CATSRKRQGDPYEQYF; CDR3nt: TGTGCCACCAGCAGAAAGAGACAGGGAGACCCGTACGAGCAGTACTTC
v_gene: TRBV19; abundance: NA; d_gene: NA; j_gene: TRBJ1-1; CDR3aa: CASSISARRNTEAFF; CDR3nt: TGTGCCAGTAGTATCTCTGCCAGGAGGAACACTGAAGCTTTCTTT
v_gene: TRBV19; abundance: NA; d_gene: NA; j_gene: TRBJ1-1; CDR3aa: CASSTQYRDTEAFF; CDR3nt: TGTGCCAGTAGTACCCAATACAGGGATACTGAAGCTTTCTTT
v_gene: TRBV6-5; abundance: NA; d_gene: NA; j_gene: TRBJ1-1; CDR3aa: CASTPGSMNTEAFF; CDR3nt: TGTGCCAGCACCCCGGGATCCATGAACACTGAAGCTTTCTTT
v_gene: TRBV5-1; abundance: NA; d_gene: NA; j_gene: TRBJ2-5; CDR3aa: CASSLVGTQETQYF; CDR3nt: TGCGCCAGCAGCTTGGTGGGGACTCAAGAGACCCAGTACTTC
v_gene: TRBV5-6; abundance: NA; d_gene: NA; j_gene: TRBJ1-2; CDR3aa: CASRLSNHNYGYTF; CDR3nt: TGTGCCAGCAGACTTTCCAACCATAACTATGGCTACACCTTC
v_gene: TRBV2; abundance: NA; d_gene: NA; j_gene: TRBJ1-2; CDR3aa: CASSEGGGRNYGYTF; CDR3nt: TGTGCCAGCAGTGAAGGGGGGGGGCGGAACTATGGCTACACCTTC
v_gene: TRBV30; abundance: NA; d_gene: NA; j_gene: TRBJ1-5; CDR3aa: CAWSPRSGSNQPQHF; CDR3nt: TGTGCCTGGAGTCCACGCTCGGGTAGCAATCAGCCCCAGCATTTT
v_gene: TRBV12-3/TRBV12-4; abundance: NA; d_gene: NA; j_gene: TRBJ1-1; CDR3aa: CASTITRGTEAFF; CDR3nt: TGTGCCAGCACCATTACCCGGGGGACTGAAGCTTTCTTT
v_gene: TRBV29-1; abundance: NA; d_gene: NA; j_gene: TRBJ1-4; CDR3aa: CSVEDSATNEKLFF; CDR3nt: TGCAGCGTTGAAGACAGTGCAACTAATGAAAAACTGTTTTTT
v_gene: TRBV6-5; abundance: NA; d_gene: NA; j_gene: TRBJ1-2; CDR3aa: CATRRLAYYGYTF; CDR3nt: TGTGCCACCCGCCGACTGGCTTACTATGGCTACACCTTC
v_gene: TRBV7-3; abundance: NA; d_gene: NA; j_gene: TRBJ1-1; CDR3aa: CASSLAPDYTEAFF; CDR3nt: TGTGCCAGCAGCTTAGCCCCGGATTACACTGAAGCTTTCTTT
v_gene: TRBV5-8; abundance: NA; d_gene: NA; j_gene: TRBJ1-6; CDR3aa: CASSLGPWVGSSPLHF; CDR3nt: TGTGCCAGCAGCTTGGGTCCTTGGGTTGGAAGTTCACCCCTCCACTTT
v_gene: TRBV2; abundance: once; d_gene: TRBD1; j_gene: TRBJ1-2; CDR3aa: CASKIGTGGSIGYGYTF; CDR3nt: TGTGCCAGCAAGATCGGGACAGGGGGATCTATCGGCTATGGCTACACCTTC
v_gene: TRBV27; abundance: few; d_gene: NA; j_gene: TRBJ2-7; CDR3aa: CASSLLWVSRAYEQYF; CDR3nt: TGTGCCAGCAGTTTACTCTGGGTATCCAGGGCCTACGAGCAGTACTTC
v_gene: TRBV7-2; abundance: NA; d_gene: NA; j_gene: TRBJ2-1; CDR3aa: CASSLALGGREQFF; CDR3nt: TGTGCCAGCAGCTTAGCGCTGGGGGGAAGAGAGCAGTTCTTC
v_gene: TRBV3-1/TRBV3-2; abundance: NA; d_gene: TRBD2; j_gene: TRBJ2-3; CDR3aa: CASRLAGGGTDTQYF; CDR3nt: TGTGCCAGCAGGTTAGCGGGGGGCGGCACAGATACGCAGTATTTT
v_gene: TRBV21-1; abundance: NA; d_gene: NA; j_gene: TRBJ1-2; CDR3aa: CASSKDEYGYTF; CDR3nt: TGTGCCAGCAGCAAAGACGAGTATGGCTACACCTTC
v_gene: TRBV12-2; abundance: NA; d_gene: NA; j_gene: TRBJ1-1; CDR3aa: CASRLPLQGYVGDTEAFF; CDR3nt: TGTGCAAGTCGCTTACCCTTACAGGGGTATGTAGGGGACACTGAAGCTTTCTTT
v_gene: TRBV11-2; abundance: NA; d_gene: NA; j_gene: TRBJ2-2; CDR3aa: CASSSRWGKAGELFF; CDR3nt: TGTGCCAGCAGCTCTAGATGGGGGAAAGCCGGGGAGCTGTTTTTT
v_gene: TRBV6-5; abundance: once; d_gene: NA; j_gene: TRBJ1-2; CDR3aa: CAAVPAGGYGYTF; CDR3nt: TGTGCAGCGGTCCCAGCAGGAGGTTATGGCTACACCTTC
v_gene: TRBV28; abundance: NA; d_gene: NA; j_gene: TRBJ1-4; CDR3aa: CASSPLDGKLFF; CDR3nt: TGTGCCAGCAGTCCCCTCGACGGAAAACTGTTTTTT
v_gene: TRBV7-2; abundance: NA; d_gene: TRBD2; j_gene: TRBJ2-3; CDR3aa: CASSSPLAGTTDTQYF; CDR3nt: TGTGCCAGCAGCTCCCCCCTAGCGGGGACCACAGATACGCAGTATTTT
v_gene: TRBV5-8; abundance: once; d_gene: TRBD2; j_gene: TRBJ2-3; CDR3aa: CASSLGGTRAHTQYF; CDR3nt: TGTGCCAGCAGCTTGGGGGGGACTAGGGCCCATACGCAGTATTTT
v_gene: TRBV10-3; abundance: once; d_gene: TRBD1; j_gene: TRBJ1-4; CDR3aa: CAISMDRTTNEKLFF; CDR3nt: TGTGCCATCAGCATGGACAGGACAACTAATGAAAAACTGTTTTTT